The sequence of this TCR beta chain was determined in a study of regulatory T cells in long-lasting Graves disease. Across the whole study: Positivity for TSH receptor antibodies plus over 5 years of antithyroid drugs meant persistent Graves' disease.

Germline CDR1 and CDR2: MNHNS and SASEGT. V was clipped by 6 bases and J by 5 bases; unmatched bases: 5. The CDR3 is made up of 15 amino acids. This clonotype was seen many times. The antigen is undetermined. Whole-study findings and limits: Less diverse TCR repertoires were seen in persistent Graves' patients than in newly diagnosed ones. TRBV28, TRBJ1-2 and TRBJ2-5 were favored in persistent disease.

Building the TCR beta libraries relied on iRepertoire HTBI primers, and CDR3 regions underwent Arm-PCR. TCRdb ran MiXCR on the multiplex PCR reads and lists one entry per CDR3 protein. Of about 470,000 distinct CDR3 sequences detected, under 25% appear once; the ten largest clones hold less than 9%. Time point defined: persistent/refractory GD, antithyroid drugs over 5 years with positive TRAb. PBMC RNA was the source of the TCR library. Those enrolled as patients came out of an endocrinology department in Xi'an, China. The specimen comprised peripheral blood mononuclear cells (PBMCs), sampled when the disease was refractory, from a patient treated with antithyroid drugs. V gene TRBV6-1 combines with J gene TRBJ1-6; 9 bases are shared with TRBD1. The TCR sequence derives from a female donor with Graves disease. DNA for the CDR3: TGTGCCAGCAGGAGGACAGGGGTCGATAATTCACCCCTCCACTTT. Translating gives CASRRTGVDNSPLHF.